This passage covers 3 T cell receptor beta chains from one sample sequenced in a study of glioma-infiltrating T cells. Amplification of TCR alpha and beta CDR3 regions from RNA used iRepertoire nested multiplex PCR. A single record per CDR3 protein comes from TCRdb applying MiXCR to the multiplex PCR reads. The sample holds roughly 200,000 distinct CDR3 sequences, around 30% seen once. The material sequenced was glioma tissue, nonneoplastic brain tissue, or PBMCs (not recorded which). These receptors were collected from a human donor with low-grade glioma or glioblastoma, undergoing nonglioma brain surgery, or in good health (not recorded which).

Many counts were recorded for this clonotype. The V and J genes are TRBV18 and TRBJ1-6; D call uncertain. CDR1 is KGHSH, CDR2 LQKENI, per germline. The CDR3 loop spans 13 amino acids. Trimming left V 2 bases short and J 7 bases short, with 6 bases between. CDR3 protein: CASSPSGNSPLHF. The DNA for the CDR3 is TGTGCCAGCTCACCATCCGGCAATTCACCCCTCCACTTT. Full variable domain (rest looked up from reference TRBV18 and TRBJ1-6): NAGVMQNPRHLVRRRGQEARLRCSPMKGHSHVYWYRQLPEEGLKFMVYLQKENIIDESGMPKERFSAEFPKEGPSILRIQQVVRGDSAAYFCASSPSGNSPLHFGNGTRLTVT.

The genes are TRBV28 and TRBJ1-1; 7 bases agree with TRBD1. Germline values: CDR1 MDHEN, CDR2 SYDVKM. This CDR3 has 14 amino acids. With V trimmed by 5 bases and J by 6 bases, 9 bases remained unmatched. For the CDR3, the DNA is TGTGCCAGCAGTATGACAGGGCTAGTCGCTGAAGCTTTCTTT. Translated, it gives CASSMTGLVAEAFF.

V gene TRBV7-9 combines with J gene TRBJ1-1, with D hard to call. The CDR3 extends over 14 amino acids. V gave up 2 bases and J gave up 0 bases, with 7 bases separating them. Per germline, CDR1 SEHNR and CDR2 FQNEAQ (reference sequence). This CDR3 is CASSLSGMNTEAFF. The CDR3, as DNA: TGTGCCAGCAGCTTAAGCGGCATGAACACTGAAGCTTTCTTT.